This TCR beta chain was captured by sequencing in a study of blood T cell repertoires in COVID-19. The wider study: From T cells, B-cell-depleted T cells, or PBMCs came the material, which was cDNA or gDNA.

The ends were cut back, 3 bases at V and 5 bases at J, with 13 bases in the middle. The CDR3 length is 14 residues. Germline V gene data show CDR1 as SNHLY and CDR2 as FYNNEI. The assay was immunoSEQ multiplex PCR, and TCRdb's table has in-frame clones only and misses some. The table records some 46,000 clones, about nine tenths of them present only once. This sequence was found in a man in his 60s with active COVID-19. The chain couples TRBV2 to TRBJ2-5; possible D gene TRBD2, 5 bases. Sequencing was carried out using peripheral blood. The CDR3 sequence: CASSESGSLETQYF. CDR3 coding DNA: TGTGCCAGCAGTGAGTCTGGGAGTCTGGAGACCCAGTACTTC.